The subject of this entry is one T cell receptor beta chain. Its antigen is as yet unknown. The sequenced template was cDNA made from the entire isolated RNA. TCRdb's copy holds only in-frame clones and misses some; the assay was immunoSEQ multiplex PCR. Of 600,000 to 650,000 clones in the sample, about 14% are singletons; the top ten hold approximately 0.093%. CDR1 and CDR2 (germline): MNHEY, SVGAGI. The CDR3 totals 14 residues. Trimming took 4 bases from V and 1 from J; bases not matched to a gene: 1. This specimen belongs to a study of beta chain features in type 1 diabetes. Findings and caveats of the study: Researchers could not determine here whether HLA type influences TCRB rearrangement. Relative to healthy donors, patients appeared to have naive, central memory and Treg TCRB repertoires that were more similar. High TCR expression in some cells could lead to their over-representation in cDNA sequencing.

Purity (above 95%) was reached by all sorted populations. Sequenced sample: naive CD4+ T cells from blood. The TCR was taken from a man aged 18 to 35 in good health. V gene TRBV6-5 combines with J gene TRBJ1-1, with TRBD1 matching over 9 bases. Written as DNA, the CDR3 is TGTGCCAGCAGTTGGACAGGGGAGAACACTGAAGCTTTCTTT. This codes for CASSWTGENTEAFF.